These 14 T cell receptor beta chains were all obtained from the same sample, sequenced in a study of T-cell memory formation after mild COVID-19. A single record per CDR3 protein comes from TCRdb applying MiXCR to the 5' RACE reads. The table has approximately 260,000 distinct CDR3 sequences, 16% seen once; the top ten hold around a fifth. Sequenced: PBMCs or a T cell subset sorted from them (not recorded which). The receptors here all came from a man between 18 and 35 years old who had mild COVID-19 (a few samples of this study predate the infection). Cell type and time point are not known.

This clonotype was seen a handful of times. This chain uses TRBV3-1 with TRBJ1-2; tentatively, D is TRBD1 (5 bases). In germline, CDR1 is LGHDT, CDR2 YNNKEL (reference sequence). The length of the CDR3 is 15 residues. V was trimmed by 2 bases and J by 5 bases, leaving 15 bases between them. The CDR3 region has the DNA TGTGCCAGCAGCCAAACTCCGACAGCTTCTTATGGCTACACCTTC. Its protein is CASSQTPTASYGYTF.

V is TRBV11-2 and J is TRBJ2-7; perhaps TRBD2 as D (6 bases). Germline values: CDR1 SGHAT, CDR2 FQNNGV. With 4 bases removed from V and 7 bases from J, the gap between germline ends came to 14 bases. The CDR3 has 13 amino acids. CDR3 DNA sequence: TGTGCCAGCAGCTATTGGAGGGGAATAGAGCAGTACTTC. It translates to CASSYWRGIEQYF.

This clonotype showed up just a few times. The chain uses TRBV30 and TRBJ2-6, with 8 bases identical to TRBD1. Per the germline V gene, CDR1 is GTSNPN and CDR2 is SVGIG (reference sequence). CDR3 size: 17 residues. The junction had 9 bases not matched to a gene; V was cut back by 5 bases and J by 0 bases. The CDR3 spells CAWSRDRSSSGANVLTF. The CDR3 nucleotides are TGTGCCTGGTCCCGGGACAGGTCCTCCTCTGGGGCCAACGTCCTGACTTTC.

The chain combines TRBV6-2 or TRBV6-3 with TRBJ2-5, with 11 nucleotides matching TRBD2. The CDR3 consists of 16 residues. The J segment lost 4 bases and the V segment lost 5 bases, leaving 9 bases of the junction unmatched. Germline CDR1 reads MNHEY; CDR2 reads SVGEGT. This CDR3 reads CASSTPTSGARETQYF. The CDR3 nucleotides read TGTGCCAGCAGTACTCCGACTAGCGGGGCGAGAGAGACCCAGTACTTC.

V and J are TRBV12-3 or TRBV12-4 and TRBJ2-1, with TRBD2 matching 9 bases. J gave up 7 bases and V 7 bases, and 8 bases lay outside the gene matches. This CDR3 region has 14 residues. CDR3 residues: CASTVLAGINEQFF. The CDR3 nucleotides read TGTGCCAGCACCGTACTAGCGGGTATTAATGAGCAGTTCTTC.

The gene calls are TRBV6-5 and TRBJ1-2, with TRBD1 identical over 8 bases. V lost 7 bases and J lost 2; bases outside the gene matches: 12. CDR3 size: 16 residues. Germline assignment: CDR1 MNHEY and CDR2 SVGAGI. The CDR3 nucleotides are TGTGCCAGCAATGAAAGGAGGACAGGGTTAAACTATGGCTACACCTTC. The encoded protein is CASNERRTGLNYGYTF.

The CDR3 loop reads CASSLGSGGEVADTQYF. CDR3 sequence (DNA): TGTGCCAGCAGCCTTGGGTCAGGGGGCGAGGTGGCAGATACGCAGTATTTT. J is TRBJ2-3 and V is TRBV28, with 8 bases fitting TRBD1. Germline lookup yields CDR1 MDHEN and CDR2 SYDVKM. V was pared by 6 bases and J by 4 bases, with 15 bases of the junction left unmatched. CDR3 length equals 17 residues.

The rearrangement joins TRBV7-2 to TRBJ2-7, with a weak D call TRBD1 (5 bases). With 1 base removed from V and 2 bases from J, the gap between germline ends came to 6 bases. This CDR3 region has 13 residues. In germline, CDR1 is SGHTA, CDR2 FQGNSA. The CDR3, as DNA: TGTGCCAGCAGCTTAGGCAGGGCCTACGAGCAGTACTTC. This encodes CASSLGRAYEQYF.

CDR3 DNA sequence: TGTGCCAGCAGTTACTCAGGGGGCTCGGATTCACCCCTCCACTTT. This sequence encodes CASSYSGGSDSPLHF. V and J are TRBV6-2 or TRBV6-3 and TRBJ1-6, with 7 bases aligning to TRBD1. J lost 8 bases, V lost 0 bases, and 4 bases had no gene match. The germline V gene has CDR1 MNHEY and CDR2 SVGEGT. The CDR3 has 15 residues.

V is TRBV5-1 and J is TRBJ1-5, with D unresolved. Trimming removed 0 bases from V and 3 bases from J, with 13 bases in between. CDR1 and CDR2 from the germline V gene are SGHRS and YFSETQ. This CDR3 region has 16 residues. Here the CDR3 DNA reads TGCGCCAGCAGCTTGGGCCTAAGCCCATACAATCAGCCCCAGCATTTT. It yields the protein CASSLGLSPYNQPQHF. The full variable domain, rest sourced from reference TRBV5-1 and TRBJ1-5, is KAGVTQTPRYLIKTRGQQVTLSCSPISGHRSVSWYQQTPGQGLQFLFEYFSETQRNKGNFPGRFSGRQFSNSRSEMNVSTLELGDSALYLCASSLGLSPYNQPQHFGDGTRLSIL.

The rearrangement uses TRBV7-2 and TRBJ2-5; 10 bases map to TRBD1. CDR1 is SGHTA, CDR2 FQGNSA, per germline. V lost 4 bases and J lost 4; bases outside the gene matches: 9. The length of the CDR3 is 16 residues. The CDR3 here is CASSSLWTGGPETQYF. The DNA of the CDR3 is TGTGCCAGCAGCTCATTATGGACAGGGGGGCCAGAGACCCAGTACTTC. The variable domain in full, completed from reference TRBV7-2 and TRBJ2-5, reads GAGVSQSPSNKVTEKGKDVELRCDPISGHTALYWYRQSLGQGLEFLIYFQGNSAPDKSGLPSDRFSAERTGGSVSTLTIQRTQQEDSAVYLCASSSLWTGGPETQYFGPGTRLLVL.

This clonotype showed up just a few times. Here the CDR3 reads CSTLDSSGANVLTF. In DNA, the CDR3 is TGCAGCACGCTGGACAGCTCTGGGGCCAACGTCCTGACTTTC. The chain links TRBV29-1 to TRBJ2-6; possible D gene TRBD1, 6 bases. Trimming cost V 8 bases and J 0 bases, with 11 bases left between them. The germline gives CDR1 SQVTM, CDR2 ANQGSEA. The CDR3 is 14 amino acids.

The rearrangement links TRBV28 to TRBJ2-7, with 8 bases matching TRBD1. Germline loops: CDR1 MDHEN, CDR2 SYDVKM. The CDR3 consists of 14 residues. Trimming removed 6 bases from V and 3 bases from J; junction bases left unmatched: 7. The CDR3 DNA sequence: TGTGCCAGCAGCCCCGCGGACAGGGTCTACGAGCAGTACGTC. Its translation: CASSPADRVYEQYV.

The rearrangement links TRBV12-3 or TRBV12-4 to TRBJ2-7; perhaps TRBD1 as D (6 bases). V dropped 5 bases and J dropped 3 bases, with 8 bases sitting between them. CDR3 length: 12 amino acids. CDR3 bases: TGTGCCAGCAGTCAGGGGAACTACGAGCAGTACTTC. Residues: CASSQGNYEQYF.